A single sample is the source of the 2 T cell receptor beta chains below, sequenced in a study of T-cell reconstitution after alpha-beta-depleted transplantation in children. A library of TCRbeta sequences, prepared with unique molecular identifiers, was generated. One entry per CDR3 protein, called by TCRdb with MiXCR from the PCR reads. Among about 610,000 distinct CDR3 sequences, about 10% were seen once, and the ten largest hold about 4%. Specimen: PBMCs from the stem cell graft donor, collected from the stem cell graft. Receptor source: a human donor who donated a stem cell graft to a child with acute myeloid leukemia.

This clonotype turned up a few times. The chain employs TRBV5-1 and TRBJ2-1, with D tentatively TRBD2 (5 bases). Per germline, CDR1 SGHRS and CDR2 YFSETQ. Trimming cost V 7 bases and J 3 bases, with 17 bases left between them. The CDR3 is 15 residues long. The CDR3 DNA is TGCGCCAGCGGACGAGAGGCGGGTTACTACAATGAGCAGTTCTTC. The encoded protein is CASGREAGYYNEQFF.

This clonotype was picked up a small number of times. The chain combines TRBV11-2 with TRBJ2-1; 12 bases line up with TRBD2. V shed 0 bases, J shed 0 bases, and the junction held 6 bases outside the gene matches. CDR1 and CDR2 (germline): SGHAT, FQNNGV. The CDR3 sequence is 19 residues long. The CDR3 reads CASSLDGASGRVSYNEQFF. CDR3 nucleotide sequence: TGTGCCAGCAGCTTAGATGGTGCTAGCGGGAGGGTCTCCTACAATGAGCAGTTCTTC.